This TCR beta chain was sequenced for a study of OX40 agonist ivuxolimab in advanced cancers. Regarding the research as a whole: Ivuxolimab, which targeted the costimulatory receptor OX40 (CD134), was an agonistic, fully human IgG2 monoclonal antibody. Peripheral TCRbeta sequencing was intended to test whether TCR sequence diversity was altered and clonal T-cell expansion was caused by ivuxolimab. Prior anti-PD-1, anti-PD-L1 or anti-CTLA-4 therapy was permitted, and approximately 42% of dose-escalation patients had received checkpoint inhibitors. In the dose-escalation cohort, 70% to 85% of patients were male, and the mean age was around 60 years with a range of about 20 to 80. The monotherapy dose-escalation portion (N ≈ 57 patients) of the phase I ivuxolimab trial is reported in the paper. Partial responses occurred in three dose-escalation patients: two with cutaneous melanoma and one with hepatocellular carcinoma. Of the approximately 50 patients in dose escalation, some 20 had hepatocellular carcinoma, around 15 had melanoma, 9 had renal cell carcinoma and 9 had head and neck cancer. Intravenous ivuxolimab was administered to patients every 2 weeks at six dose levels: 0.01, 0.1, 0.3, 1.5, 3 and 10 mg/kg. Study-wide conclusions, independent of this receptor: After ivuxolimab, more expanded clones were found on average in CD8+ T cells than in CD4+ T cells. Partial responders in the 0.1-3.0 mg/kg groups had among the lowest normalized peripheral clonal expansion, especially among CD8+ T cells. Clonal expansion of both CD4+ and CD8+ blood T cells was observed from baseline to week 6 at doses 0.1 to 3.0 mg/kg. Antigen specificity was not determined for the clonally expanded peripheral T cells. Low levels of normalized T-cell clonal expansion were also seen in some patients who did not respond.

To sequence the TCRbeta CDR3 region, genomic DNA was isolated from the sorted cells. The immunoSEQ Assay was used to sequence the TCRbeta CDR3 regions. What TCRdb holds here is the immuneACCESS table cut down to in-frame rearrangements. Part of the clones is not present; checked against another copy, under half of the missing clones reflect an unresolved V gene, and the others are unexplained. A total of around 56,000 clones appear in this sample, 88% of them only once. Roughly 11% of the sample rests with the top ten. The trial excluded patients who had a history of autoimmune disease or who were on systemic immunosuppression. In every dose cohort, peripheral blood was drawn for TCR sequencing at baseline, cycle 4 day 1, and cycle 7 day 1. Samples came from an open-label, multicenter, first-in-human phase I dose-escalation trial of ivuxolimab. Adults with locally advanced or metastatic melanoma, renal cell carcinoma, hepatocellular carcinoma or head and neck squamous cell carcinoma were enrolled in the trial. Before TCR sequencing, CD4+ and CD8+ T cells were separately sorted from peripheral blood.

From a lookup of the germline V gene, CDR1 and CDR2 are SNHLY and FYNNEI. Spanning cysteine to phenylalanine, the CDR3 consists of 14 amino acids. The retained sequence is limited to the CDR3, 42 bases, with the frame set at the first base. V is pared back by 3 bases and J by 0 bases, with 8 bases lying between the germline termini. Details on this clone: Which antigen it targets is not known. There are no base qualities to consult, and no much larger clone falls within one base.

The sample consisted of CD4+ or CD8+ T cells sorted from blood, taken in a trial of the OX40 agonist ivuxolimab. This TCR was recovered from an adult with an advanced solid tumor such as melanoma, head and neck, liver or kidney cancer. Rearrangement joined TRBV2 to TRBJ1-1, with the identity of the D gene unclear. The CDR3 loop reads CASSDGTLNTEAFF. The nucleotide sequence reads as follows: TGTGCCAGCAGTGACGGTACGCTGAACACTGAAGCTTTCTTT.